This section outlines one T cell receptor (beta chain) sequence together with its context. Other DNA sequences within the sample encode an identical CDR3. Clones were read by immunoSEQ multiplex PCR, and TCRdb kept only the in-frame ones, dropping some. The sample has around 94,000 clones, more than 65% seen once. These data are taken from a study of blood T cell repertoires in COVID-19. On the study more broadly: T cells, B-cell-depleted T cells, or PBMCs supplied cDNA or gDNA.

The receptor was isolated from a man between 60 and 70 years old with acute or convalescent COVID-19. Sequencing was done on a sample of peripheral blood.

CDR3: CASSEGGGTGELFF. The DNA of the CDR3 is TGTGCCAGCAGTGAAGGAGGGGGTACCGGGGAGCTGTTTTTT. V usage is TRBV2 and J usage is TRBJ2-2, with D tentatively TRBD1 (6 bases). From germline, CDR1 is SNHLY and CDR2 FYNNEI. The germline V and J ends were trimmed by 1 base and 5 bases, with 8 bases remaining between them. The CDR3 length is 14 residues.